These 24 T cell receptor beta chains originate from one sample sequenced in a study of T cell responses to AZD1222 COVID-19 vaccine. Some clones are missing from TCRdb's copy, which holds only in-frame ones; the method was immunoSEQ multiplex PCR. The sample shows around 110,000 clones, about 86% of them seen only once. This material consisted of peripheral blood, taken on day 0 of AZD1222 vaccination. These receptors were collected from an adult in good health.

CDR3 sequence reads: CASSRGLQGSNTGELFF. DNA of the CDR3: TGTGCCAGCAGCCGCGGTCTACAGGGTTCAAACACCGGGGAGCTGTTTTTT. V usage is TRBV4-2 and J usage is TRBJ2-2, with a weak D call TRBD1 (6 bases). V was pared by 4 bases and J by 2 bases, with 17 bases between. The CDR3 is 17 residues long. CDR1 and CDR2 from the germline V gene are LGHNA and YNFKEQ.

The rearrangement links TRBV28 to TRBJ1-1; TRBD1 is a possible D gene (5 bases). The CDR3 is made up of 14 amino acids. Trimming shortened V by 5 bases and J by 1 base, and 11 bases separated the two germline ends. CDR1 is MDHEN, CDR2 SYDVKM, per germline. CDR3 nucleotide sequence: TGTGCCAGCAGTGACGGACACCCGAACACTGAAGCTTTCTTT. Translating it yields CASSDGHPNTEAFF.

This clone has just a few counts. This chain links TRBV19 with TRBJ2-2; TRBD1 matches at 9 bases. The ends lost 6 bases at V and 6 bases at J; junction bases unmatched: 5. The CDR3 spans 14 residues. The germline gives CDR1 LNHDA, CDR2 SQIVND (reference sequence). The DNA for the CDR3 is TGTGCCAGTAGGTTACAGGGGGCGGCCGGGGAGCTGTTTTTT. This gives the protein CASRLQGAAGELFF.

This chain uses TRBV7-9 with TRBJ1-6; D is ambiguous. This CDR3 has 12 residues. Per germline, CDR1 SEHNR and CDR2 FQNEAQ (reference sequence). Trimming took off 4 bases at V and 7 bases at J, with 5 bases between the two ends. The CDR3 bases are TGTGCCAGCAGCTGGGAAAATTCACCCCTCCACTTT. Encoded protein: CASSWENSPLHF.

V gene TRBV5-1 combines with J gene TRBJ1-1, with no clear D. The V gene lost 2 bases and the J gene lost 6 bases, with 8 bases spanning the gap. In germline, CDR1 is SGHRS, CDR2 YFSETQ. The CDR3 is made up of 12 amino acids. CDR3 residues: CASSFEGAEAFF. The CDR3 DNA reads TGCGCCAGCAGCTTCGAGGGCGCTGAAGCTTTCTTT.

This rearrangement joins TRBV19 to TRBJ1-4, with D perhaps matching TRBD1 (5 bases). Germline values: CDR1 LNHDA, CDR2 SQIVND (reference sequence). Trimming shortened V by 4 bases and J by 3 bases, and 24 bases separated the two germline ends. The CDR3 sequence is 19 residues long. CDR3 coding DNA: TGTGCCAGTAGTAGGATGGGGGGAGCATCGGTTGGAGCTAATGAAAAACTGTTTTTT. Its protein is CASSRMGGASVGANEKLFF. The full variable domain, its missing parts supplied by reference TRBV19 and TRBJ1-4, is DGGITQSPKYLFRKEGQNVTLSCEQNLNHDAMYWYRQDPGQGLRLIYYSQIVNDFQKGDIAEGYSVSREKKESFPLTVTSAQKNPTAFYLCASSRMGGASVGANEKLFFGSGTQLSVL.

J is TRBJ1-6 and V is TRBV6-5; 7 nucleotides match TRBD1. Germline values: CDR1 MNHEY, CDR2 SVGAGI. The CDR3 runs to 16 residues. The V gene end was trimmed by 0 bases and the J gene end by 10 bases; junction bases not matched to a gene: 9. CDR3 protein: CASSYSTGTASSPLHF. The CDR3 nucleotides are TGTGCCAGCAGTTACTCGACCGGGACAGCTTCCTCACCCCTCCACTTT.

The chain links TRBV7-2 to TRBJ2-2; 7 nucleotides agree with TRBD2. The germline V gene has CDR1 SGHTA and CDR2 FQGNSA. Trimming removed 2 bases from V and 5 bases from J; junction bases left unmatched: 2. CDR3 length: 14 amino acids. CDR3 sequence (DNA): TGTGCCAGCAGCTTAACACTAGCGACCGGGGAGCTGTTTTTT. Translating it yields CASSLTLATGELFF.

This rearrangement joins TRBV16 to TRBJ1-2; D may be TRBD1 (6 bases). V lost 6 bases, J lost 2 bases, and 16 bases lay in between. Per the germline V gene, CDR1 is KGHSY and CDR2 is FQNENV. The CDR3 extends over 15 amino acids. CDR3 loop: CASSQGIFQNYGYTF. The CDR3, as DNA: TGTGCCAGCAGTCAGGGGATTTTTCAGAACTATGGCTACACCTTC.

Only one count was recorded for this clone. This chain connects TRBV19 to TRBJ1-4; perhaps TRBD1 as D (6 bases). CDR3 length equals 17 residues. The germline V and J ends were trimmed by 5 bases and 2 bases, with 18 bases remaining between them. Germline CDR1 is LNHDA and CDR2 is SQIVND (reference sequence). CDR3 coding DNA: TGTGCCAGTAGTCCCATACAGAGGGGGTACACTAATGAAAAACTGTTTTTT. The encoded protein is CASSPIQRGYTNEKLFF.

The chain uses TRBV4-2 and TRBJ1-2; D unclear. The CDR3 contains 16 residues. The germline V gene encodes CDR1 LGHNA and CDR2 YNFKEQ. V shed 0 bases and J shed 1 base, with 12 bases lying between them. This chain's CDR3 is CASSQELREHNYGYTF. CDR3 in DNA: TGTGCCAGCAGCCAAGAATTGAGGGAGCATAACTATGGCTACACCTTC.

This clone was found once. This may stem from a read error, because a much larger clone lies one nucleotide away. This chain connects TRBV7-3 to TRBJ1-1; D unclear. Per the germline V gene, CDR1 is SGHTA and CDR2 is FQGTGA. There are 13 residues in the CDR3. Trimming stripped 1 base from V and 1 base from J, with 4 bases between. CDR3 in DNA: TGTGCCAGCAGCTTAAGGGCGAACACTGAAGCTTTCTTT. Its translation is CASSLRANTEAFF. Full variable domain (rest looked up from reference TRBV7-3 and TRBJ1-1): GAGVSQTPSNKVTEKGKYVELRCDPISGHTALYWYRQSLGQGPEFLIYFQGTGAADDSGLPNDRFFAVRPEGSVSTLKIQRTERGDSAVYLCASSLRANTEAFFGQGTRLTVV.

The CDR3 nucleotides read TGTGCCAGCAGTTTACCAGGGAGTCAGCCCCAGCATTTT. Its translation is CASSLPGSQPQHF. The chain joins TRBV28 to TRBJ1-5; TRBD1 is a possible D gene (5 bases). The CDR3 is made up of 13 amino acids. Germline V gives CDR1 MDHEN, CDR2 SYDVKM. The V end was cut by 2 bases, the J end by 6 bases, with 8 bases between.

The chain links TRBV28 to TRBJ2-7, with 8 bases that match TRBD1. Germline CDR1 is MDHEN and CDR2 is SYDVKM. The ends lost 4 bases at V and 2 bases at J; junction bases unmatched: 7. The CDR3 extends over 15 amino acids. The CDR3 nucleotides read TGTGCCAGCAGTTCCGGGACAGGCGTCCCCTACGAGCAGTACTTC. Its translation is CASSSGTGVPYEQYF.

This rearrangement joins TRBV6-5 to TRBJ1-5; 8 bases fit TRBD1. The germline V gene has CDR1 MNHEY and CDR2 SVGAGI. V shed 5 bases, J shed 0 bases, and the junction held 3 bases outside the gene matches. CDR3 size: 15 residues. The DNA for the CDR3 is TGTGCCAGCAGTCCGGACAGGGCTAGCAATCAGCCCCAGCATTTT. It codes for CASSPDRASNQPQHF.

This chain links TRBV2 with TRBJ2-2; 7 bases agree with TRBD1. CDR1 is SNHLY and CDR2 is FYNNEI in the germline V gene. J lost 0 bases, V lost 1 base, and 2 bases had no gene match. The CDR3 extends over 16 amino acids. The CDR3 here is CASSEGDSTNTGELFF. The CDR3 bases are TGTGCCAGCAGTGAAGGGGACAGCACGAACACCGGGGAGCTGTTTTTT.

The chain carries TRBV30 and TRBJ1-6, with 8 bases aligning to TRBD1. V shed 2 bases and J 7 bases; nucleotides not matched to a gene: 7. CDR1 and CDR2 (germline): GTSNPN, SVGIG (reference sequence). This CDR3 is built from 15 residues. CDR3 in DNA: TGTGCCTGGAGTCCCTCCGGGACAGGCAATTCACCCCTCCACTTT. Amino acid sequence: CAWSPSGTGNSPLHF. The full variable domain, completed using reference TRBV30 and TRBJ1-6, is SQTIHQWPATLVQPVGSPLSLECTVEGTSNPNLYWYRQAAGRGLQLLFYSVGIGQISSEVPQNLSASRPQDRQFILSSKKLLLSDSGFYLCAWSPSGTGNSPLHFGNGTRLTVT.

The CDR3 region is CASRPSPSGSGYEQYF. Written as DNA, the CDR3 is TGTGCCAGCAGACCTTCCCCTAGCGGGAGCGGCTACGAGCAGTACTTC. The chain recombines TRBV7-2 with TRBJ2-7, with 10 bases fitting TRBD2. The CDR3 spans 16 residues. Germline assignment: CDR1 SGHTA and CDR2 FQGNSA. Trimming removed 6 bases from V and 3 bases from J; junction bases left unmatched: 11.

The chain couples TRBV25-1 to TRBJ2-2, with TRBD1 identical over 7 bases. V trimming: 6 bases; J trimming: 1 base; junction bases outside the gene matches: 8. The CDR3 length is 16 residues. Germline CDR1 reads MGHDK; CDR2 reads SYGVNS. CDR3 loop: CASSALDRVNTGELFF. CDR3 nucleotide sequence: TGTGCCAGCAGCGCACTAGACAGGGTGAACACCGGGGAGCTGTTTTTT.

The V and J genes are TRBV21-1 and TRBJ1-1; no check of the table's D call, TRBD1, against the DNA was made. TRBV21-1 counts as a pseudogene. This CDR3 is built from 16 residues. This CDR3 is CASSNRQEWRNTEAFF. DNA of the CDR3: TGTGCCAGCAGCAACCGACAGGAATGGAGGAACACTGAAGCTTTCTTT.

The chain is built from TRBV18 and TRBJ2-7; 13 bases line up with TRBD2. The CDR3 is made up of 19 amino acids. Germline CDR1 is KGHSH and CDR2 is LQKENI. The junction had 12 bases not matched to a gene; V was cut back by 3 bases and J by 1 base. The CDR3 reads CASSPQLTSGRRRSYEQYF. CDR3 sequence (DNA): TGTGCCAGCTCACCGCAGTTGACTAGCGGGAGGAGGAGGTCCTACGAGCAGTACTTC.

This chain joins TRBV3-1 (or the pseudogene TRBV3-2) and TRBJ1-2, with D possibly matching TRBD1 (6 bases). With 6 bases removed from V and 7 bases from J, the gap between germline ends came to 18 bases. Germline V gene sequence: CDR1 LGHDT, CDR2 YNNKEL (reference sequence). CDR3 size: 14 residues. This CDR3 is CASSLRQDLSGYTF. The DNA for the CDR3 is TGTGCCAGCAGTCTCAGACAGGATTTATCTGGCTACACCTTC.

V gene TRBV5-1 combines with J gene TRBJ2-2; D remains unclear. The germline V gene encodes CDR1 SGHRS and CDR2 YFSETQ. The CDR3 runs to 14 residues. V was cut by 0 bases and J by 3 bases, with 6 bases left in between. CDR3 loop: CASSLAPYTGELFF. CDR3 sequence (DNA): TGCGCCAGCAGCTTGGCCCCGTACACCGGGGAGCTGTTTTTT. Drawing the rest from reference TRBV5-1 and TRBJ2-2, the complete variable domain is KAGVTQTPRYLIKTRGQQVTLSCSPISGHRSVSWYQQTPGQGLQFLFEYFSETQRNKGNFPGRFSGRQFSNSRSEMNVSTLELGDSALYLCASSLAPYTGELFFGEGSRLTVL.

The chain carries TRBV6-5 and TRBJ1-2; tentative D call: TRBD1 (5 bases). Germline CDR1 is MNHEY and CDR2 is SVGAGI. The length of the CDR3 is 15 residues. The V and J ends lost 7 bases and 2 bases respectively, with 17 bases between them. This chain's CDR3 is CASTPGGAGNYGYTF. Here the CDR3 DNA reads TGTGCCAGCACTCCCGGAGGGGCGGGAAACTATGGCTACACCTTC.